These 9 T cell receptor beta chains were all obtained from the same sample, sequenced in a study of cytomegalovirus exposure and HLA in healthy donors. PCR amplification relied on 60 Vbeta primers (plus 13 Jbeta primers). The repertoire was sequenced with immunoSEQ multiplex PCR; TCRdb's copy has only in-frame clones and lacks some. This sample has roughly 200,000 clones, with 81% found just once. The material sequenced was PBMCs. Receptors originate from a man in his forties in good health and CMV-seropositive.

The chain recombines TRBV9 with TRBJ1-4; tentative D call: TRBD1 (6 bases). V lost 0 bases and J 7 bases, leaving 13 bases between the germline ends. The CDR3 spans 15 residues. Germline CDR1 SGDLS, CDR2 YYNGEE. The CDR3 region has the DNA TGTGCCAGCAGCGTAGCTTCCGGGACAATTGAAAAACTGTTTTTT. As protein: CASSVASGTIEKLFF.

This chain uses TRBV6-6 with TRBJ1-2; 11 bases are shared with TRBD1. The germline gives CDR1 MNHNY, CDR2 SVGAGI (reference sequence). J gave up 8 bases and V 5 bases, and 7 bases lay outside the gene matches. This CDR3 spans 14 amino acids. CDR3 DNA sequence: TGTGCCAGCAGTCGTCGGACAGGGGGCAGGGGCTACACCTTC. Its translation: CASSRRTGGRGYTF.

This clone has just one count. The rearrangement joins TRBV19 to TRBJ2-3; D perhaps matches TRBD2 (5 bases). The germline CDR1 and CDR2 sequences are LNHDA and SQIVND (reference sequence). Trimming shortened V by 1 base and J by 2 bases, and 13 bases separated the two germline ends. The CDR3 covers 16 residues. The CDR3 DNA is TGTGCCAGTAGTATAGTCCCCAGCGGCATCACAGATACGCAGTATTTT. Amino acid sequence: CASSIVPSGITDTQYF.

The chain is built from TRBV4-2 and TRBJ1-6, with a possible D match to TRBD1 (6 bases). The CDR3 totals 15 residues. The germline V gene has CDR1 LGHNA and CDR2 YNFKEQ. Trimming pared 4 bases from V and 4 bases from J, leaving 11 bases between. The CDR3 spells CASSPGQSYNSPLHF. The CDR3 nucleotides are TGTGCCAGCAGCCCTGGACAGTCATATAATTCACCCCTCCACTTT.

This chain uses TRBV28 with TRBJ2-1; 13 positions match TRBD2. V lost 6 bases and J lost 5; bases outside the gene matches: 4. The CDR3 extends over 15 amino acids. The germline V gene encodes CDR1 MDHEN and CDR2 SYDVKM. Here the CDR3 reads CASRKLAGGDNEQFF. CDR3 in DNA: TGTGCCAGCAGGAAACTAGCGGGGGGGGACAATGAGCAGTTCTTC.

The chain employs TRBV15 and TRBJ1-6, with TRBD1 as a possible D gene (6 bases). Trimming pared 5 bases from V and 3 bases from J, leaving 17 bases between. The CDR3 sequence is 17 residues long. Germline CDR1 is LNHNV and CDR2 is YYDKDF (reference sequence). CDR3 loop: CATSPGRGAGYNSPLHF. The CDR3 bases are TGTGCCACCAGCCCCGGCCGGGGGGCCGGCTATAATTCACCCCTCCACTTT.

The chain links TRBV6-5 to TRBJ2-7, with a weak D call TRBD1 (5 bases). This CDR3 region has 13 residues. Germline V gene lookup returns CDR1 MNHEY and CDR2 SVGAGI. Trimming removed 3 bases from V and 5 bases from J, with 11 bases in between. As DNA, the CDR3 is TGTGCCAGCAGTTATGGCAGGGCCAACGAGCAGTACTTC. The encoded protein is CASSYGRANEQYF.

The chain carries TRBV11-1 and TRBJ2-5; D unclear. The ends were cut back, 5 bases at V and 5 bases at J, with 15 bases in the middle. CDR1 and CDR2 from the germline V gene are SGHAT and FQDESV (reference sequence). This CDR3 comprises 14 residues. In DNA, the CDR3 is TGTGCCAGCAGCCCGGAGTCGGCCGGTGAGACCCAGTACTTC. Translation gives CASSPESAGETQYF.

This clone appeared once. The chain employs TRBV6-6 and TRBJ2-5, with D possibly TRBD1 on 5 matching bases. The DNA end is a closer match to TRBJ2-7, so the J assignment may be wrong. This CDR3 region has 14 residues. CDR1 is MNHNY, CDR2 SVGAGI, per germline (reference sequence). CDR3 bases: TGTGCCAGCAGTTACCTCAGGGAACCCTACGAGCAGTACTTC. Protein: CASSYLREPYEQYF.